This T cell receptor beta chain was documented in a study of blood T cells in healthy people across ages. Total RNA, at least 5 micrograms per sample, was extracted from PBMCs. V lost 0 bases, J lost 3 bases, and 10 bases stayed unmatched. The germline CDR1 and CDR2 sequences are SGHAT and FQNNGV. The CDR3 is 18 amino acids. This clonotype came up a few times. Through a sample-barcoded 5' primer and a J-beta primer mix, a second PCR was run for roughly 6 to 11 cycles. The authors tagged each cDNA molecule using a template-switch adaptor with 12 random nucleotides. A single record per CDR3 protein comes from TCRdb applying MiXCR to the 5' RACE reads. The data show around 500,000 distinct CDR3 sequences, with about 29% seen just once and under 4.5% held by the top ten. These data also featured in a second study, about T cells of mothers and their children. From that report: Reads obtained per mother exceeded 9.5 million TCR beta CDR3 reads, with roughly 3.1 million obtained per child. Overlap measured in related mother-child pairs was slightly, non-significantly higher than in unrelated pairs.

V and J are TRBV11-2 and TRBJ2-1; 8 bases are a match to TRBD2. Sample: blood. The clonotype was recovered from a boy aged 2 to 9 in good health. CDR3 residues: CASSLDLRGSGSYNEQFF. CDR3 in DNA: TGTGCCAGCAGCTTAGATCTAAGAGGCAGCGGGAGCTACAATGAGCAGTTCTTC.